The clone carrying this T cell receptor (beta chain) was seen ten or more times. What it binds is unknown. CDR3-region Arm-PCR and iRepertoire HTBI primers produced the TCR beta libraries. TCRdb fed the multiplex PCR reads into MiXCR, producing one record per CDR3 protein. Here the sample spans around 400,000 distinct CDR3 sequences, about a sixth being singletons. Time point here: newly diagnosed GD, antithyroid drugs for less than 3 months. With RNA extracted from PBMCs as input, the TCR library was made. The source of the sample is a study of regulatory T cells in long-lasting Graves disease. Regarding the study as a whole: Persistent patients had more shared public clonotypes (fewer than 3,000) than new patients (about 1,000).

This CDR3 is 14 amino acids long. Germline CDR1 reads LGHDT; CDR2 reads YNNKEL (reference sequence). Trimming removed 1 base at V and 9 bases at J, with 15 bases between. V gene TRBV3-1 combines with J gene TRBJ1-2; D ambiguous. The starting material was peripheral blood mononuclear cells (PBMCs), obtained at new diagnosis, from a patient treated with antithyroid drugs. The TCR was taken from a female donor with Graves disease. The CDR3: CASSQAQDPSRYTF. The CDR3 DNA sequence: TGTGCCAGCAGCCAAGCCCAGGACCCGTCCCGCTACACCTTC.